Below are 26 T cell receptor beta chains sequenced from a single sample in a study of blood T cell repertoires in COVID-19. Sequencing was performed with immunoSEQ multiplex PCR; in TCRdb, only in-frame clones are kept and a portion is missing. The table has roughly 160,000 clones, about 88% seen once. Sequencing input: peripheral blood. The receptors here all came from a man aged 35-49 years with acute or convalescent COVID-19.

The V call is TRBV9, the J call TRBJ2-1; 16 nucleotides agree with TRBD2. The J segment lost 5 bases and the V segment lost 3 bases, leaving 5 bases of the junction unmatched. CDR1 and CDR2 (germline): SGDLS, YYNGEE. This CDR3 has 17 amino acids. This CDR3 is CASSEGLAGGQNNEQFF. The CDR3 nucleotides are TGTGCCAGCAGCGAGGGACTAGCGGGGGGGCAGAACAATGAGCAGTTCTTC. Combining the CDR3 with reference TRBV9 and TRBJ2-1 gives the whole variable domain DSGVTQTPKHLITATGQRVTLRCSPRSGDLSVYWYQQSLDQGLQFLIQYYNGEERAKGNILERFSAQQFPDLHSELNLSSLELGDSALYFCASSEGLAGGQNNEQFFGPGTRLTVL.

The rearrangement joins TRBV9 to TRBJ2-7; tentative D call: TRBD1 (6 bases). This CDR3 comprises 13 residues. With 0 bases removed from V and 3 bases from J, the gap between germline ends came to 7 bases. Germline lookup yields CDR1 SGDLS and CDR2 YYNGEE. CDR3 sequence: CASSVADSYEQYF. In nucleotides, the CDR3 is TGTGCCAGCAGCGTAGCGGACAGCTACGAGCAGTACTTC.

CDR3 bases: TGTGCCAGCAGTATCAGGGGGTACACTGAAGCTTTCTTT. Protein sequence: CASSIRGYTEAFF. V is TRBV12-3 or TRBV12-4 and J is TRBJ1-1, with 7 bases that match TRBD1. The V gene end was trimmed by 5 bases and the J gene end by 3 bases; junction bases not matched to a gene: 3. The CDR3 has 13 amino acids.

J is TRBJ2-7 and V is TRBV19; a weak D match, TRBD1 (6 bases). Germline loops: CDR1 LNHDA, CDR2 SQIVND (reference sequence). V lost 5 bases, J lost 2 bases, and 13 bases lay in between. This CDR3 region has 14 residues. The CDR3 bases are TGTGCCAGTAGTCCGAGGGACACTCCCTACGAGCAGTACTTC. This encodes CASSPRDTPYEQYF. The complete variable domain, with remaining parts taken from reference TRBV19 and TRBJ2-7, reads DGGITQSPKYLFRKEGQNVTLSCEQNLNHDAMYWYRQDPGQGLRLIYYSQIVNDFQKGDIAEGYSVSREKKESFPLTVTSAQKNPTAFYLCASSPRDTPYEQYFGPGTRLTVT.

This chain's CDR3 is CASNPGGGELFF. The CDR3 DNA reads TGTGCCAGCAATCCGGGAGGCGGGGAGCTGTTTTTT. The chain employs TRBV9 and TRBJ2-2; 7 bases agree with TRBD2. Germline V CDR1 and CDR2: SGDLS, YYNGEE. The V and J ends lost 6 bases and 7 bases, in that order; junction bases with no gene match: 3. The CDR3 totals 12 residues.

The chain recombines TRBV5-6 with TRBJ1-6; no firm D call. This CDR3 is 15 amino acids long. Deletions cut 1 base from V and 2 bases from J, with 7 bases between. Germline CDR1 and CDR2: SGHDT and YYEEEE. CDR3 sequence reads: CASSLYLTYNSPLHF. Here the CDR3 DNA reads TGTGCCAGCAGCTTGTACTTGACCTATAATTCACCCCTCCACTTT.

The chain links TRBV6-5 to TRBJ2-7; 8 positions match TRBD1. V gave up 10 bases and J gave up 2 bases; unmatched junction bases: 10. The CDR3 totals 14 residues. CDR1 is MNHEY, CDR2 SVGAGI, per germline. CDR3 residues: CATDIATGAYEQYF. The CDR3 DNA sequence: TGTGCCACCGATATCGCGACAGGGGCCTACGAGCAGTACTTC.

The chain recombines TRBV6-5 with TRBJ1-2; 7 bases align to TRBD1. V dropped 4 bases and J dropped 7; count of bases not matched to a gene: 9. Germline V gene data show CDR1 as MNHEY and CDR2 as SVGAGI. The CDR3 contains 14 residues. The CDR3, as DNA: TGTGCCAGCAGTTTCTCCGGACAGGCAAGTGGCTACACCTTC. Translated: CASSFSGQASGYTF.

V and J are TRBV7-3 and TRBJ2-5, with TRBD2 identical over 10 bases. The CDR3 runs to 16 residues. Germline V gene sequence: CDR1 SGHTA, CDR2 FQGTGA. Unmatched junction bases numbered 10, after V lost 5 bases and J lost 4 bases. CDR3 protein: CASSPQRGGQGETQYF. CDR3 nucleotides: TGTGCCAGCAGCCCCCAGCGGGGGGGCCAGGGAGAGACCCAGTACTTC.

The rearrangement links TRBV4-2 to TRBJ2-1; TRBD2 matches at 9 bases. V lost 0 bases and J lost 4; bases outside the gene matches: 10. Per the germline V gene, CDR1 is LGHNA and CDR2 is YNFKEQ. This CDR3 contains 18 residues. The CDR3 region has the DNA TGTGCCAGCAGCCAAGATCTTACCGCGGGGGGGTATTACAATGAGCAGTTCTTC. Protein: CASSQDLTAGGYYNEQFF.

This clone has a single count. The chain employs TRBV27 and TRBJ1-2; possibly TRBD1 for D (6 bases). Trimming took 4 bases from V and 4 from J, leaving 13 bases between them. The CDR3 has 14 residues. The germline V gene encodes CDR1 MNHEY and CDR2 SMNVEV (reference sequence). CDR3 loop: CASSSGVSPYGYTF. The CDR3 coding sequence is TGTGCCAGCAGTTCAGGGGTTTCCCCCTATGGCTACACCTTC.

V gene TRBV9 combines with J gene TRBJ2-3, with TRBD2 matching 8 bases. Germline CDR1 is SGDLS and CDR2 is YYNGEE. The CDR3 totals 16 residues. V was pared by 4 bases and J by 9 bases, with 16 bases of the junction left unmatched. The CDR3 loop reads CASSPIAGKGLGTQYF. CDR3 sequence (DNA): TGTGCCAGCAGCCCTATAGCGGGGAAGGGTTTAGGAACGCAGTATTTT. Full variable domain (outside the CDR3, taken from reference TRBV9 and TRBJ2-3): DSGVTQTPKHLITATGQRVTLRCSPRSGDLSVYWYQQSLDQGLQFLIQYYNGEERAKGNILERFSAQQFPDLHSELNLSSLELGDSALYFCASSPIAGKGLGTQYFGPGTRLTVL.

The chain couples TRBV3-1 (or the pseudogene TRBV3-2) to TRBJ1-3, with D possibly TRBD1 on 6 matching bases. The CDR3 consists of 16 residues. The V end lost 0 bases, the J end lost 2 bases, and 11 bases lay between the germline ends. The germline CDR1 and CDR2 sequences are LGHDT and YNNKEL (reference sequence). CDR3 nucleotide sequence: TGTGCCAGCAGCCAAGAAGGGGGGGCGACTGGAAACACCATATATTTT. Translated, it gives CASSQEGGATGNTIYF.

The rearrangement uses TRBV18 and TRBJ2-2; tentative D call: TRBD2 (6 bases). The CDR3 is 14 amino acids. Trimming removed 1 base at V and 5 bases at J, with 8 bases between. Germline loops: CDR1 KGHSH, CDR2 LQKENI. Here the CDR3 reads CASSPQRETGELFF. In nucleotides, the CDR3 is TGTGCCAGCTCACCACAACGGGAGACCGGGGAGCTGTTTTTT.

J is TRBJ1-2 and V is TRBV19, with unresolved D. V was clipped by 6 bases and J by 5 bases, with 13 bases between them. Germline values: CDR1 LNHDA, CDR2 SQIVND (reference sequence). The CDR3 has 13 amino acids. CDR3 loop: CASREQSRYGYTF. CDR3 bases: TGTGCCAGTAGGGAACAGAGCCGTTATGGCTACACCTTC.

The chain carries TRBV2 and TRBJ2-7; 8 bases match TRBD1. The CDR3 totals 12 residues. V shed 9 bases, J shed 6 bases, and the junction held 7 bases outside the gene matches. From germline, CDR1 is SNHLY and CDR2 FYNNEI. CDR3 residues: CARQGAGSEQYF. CDR3 DNA sequence: TGTGCCAGGCAGGGGGCCGGTAGCGAGCAGTACTTC.

This clone was counted once. The chain links TRBV7-3 to TRBJ2-7; weak D call: TRBD1 (8 bases). The CDR3 covers 15 residues. From germline, CDR1 is SGHTA and CDR2 FQGTGA. The V end lost 3 bases, the J end lost 6 bases, and 18 bases lay between the germline ends. CDR3 nucleotides: TGTGCCAGCAGCTTCGGACAGGGAAGCGGGGCCGAGCAGTACTTC. This sequence encodes CASSFGQGSGAEQYF.

The DNA for the CDR3 is TGTGCCAGCAGCCCTGTGGGCGGGGGGGGTGAGACCCAGTACTTC. It specifies CASSPVGGGGETQYF. J is TRBJ2-5 and V is TRBV7-8; TRBD2 matches at 9 bases. The CDR3 consists of 15 residues. The germline V gene has CDR1 SGHVS and CDR2 FQNEAQ. The junction had 9 bases not matched to a gene; V was cut back by 5 bases and J by 5 bases.

The V call is TRBV20-1, the J call TRBJ1-1, with D perhaps TRBD1 (6 bases). CDR3 length: 12 residues. Germline V gene data show CDR1 as DFQATT and CDR2 as SNEGSKA (reference sequence). V lost 3 bases to trimming and J lost 10 bases, with 15 bases between them. This chain's CDR3 is CSASPGVAGAFF. Here the CDR3 DNA reads TGCAGTGCTAGTCCAGGGGTGGCCGGAGCTTTCTTT.

This sequence joins TRBV6-6 and TRBJ2-4, with TRBD1 as a possible D gene (5 bases). The CDR3 spans 17 residues. The germline V gene has CDR1 MNHNY and CDR2 SVGAGI (reference sequence). The V end lost 5 bases, the J end lost 0 bases, and 17 bases lay between the germline ends. DNA of the CDR3: TGTGCCAGCAGTCCAACGGTACAGGCCCTAGCCAAAAACATTCAGTACTTC. This sequence encodes CASSPTVQALAKNIQYF.

J is TRBJ1-6 and V is TRBV6-5, with a possible D match to TRBD1 (6 bases). Between the trimmed V and J ends, which lost 7 bases and 8 bases, there was a span of 15 bases. Per the germline V gene, CDR1 is MNHEY and CDR2 is SVGAGI. CDR3 length: 14 amino acids. This CDR3 reads CASTRGQQYSPLHF. In DNA, the CDR3 is TGTGCCAGCACCCGCGGACAGCAGTATTCACCCCTCCACTTT.

The CDR3 reads CASSLDSSGYEQYF. CDR3 DNA: TGTGCCAGCAGCTTAGATTCTTCAGGCTACGAGCAGTACTTC. The chain employs TRBV11-2 and TRBJ2-7; D remains unclear. Germline CDR1 is SGHAT and CDR2 is FQNNGV. CDR3 length: 14 residues. Trimming removed 0 bases from V and 3 bases from J, with 9 bases in between.

The rearrangement joins TRBV7-2 to TRBJ1-1, with 9 bases that match TRBD1. The V gene's germline CDR1 is SGHTA and CDR2 FQGNSA. This CDR3 spans 15 amino acids. V lost 1 base to trimming and J lost 4 bases; unmatched junction nucleotides: 4. The CDR3 protein is CASSLVQGARTEAFF. The CDR3 nucleotides read TGTGCCAGCAGCTTAGTACAGGGGGCGCGCACTGAAGCTTTCTTT.

CDR3 in DNA: TGTGCCAGAAGCTCCACTCCGGGACTTCACTACGAGCAGTACTTC. This translates into CARSSTPGLHYEQYF. The gene calls are TRBV7-5 and TRBJ2-7; no DNA check was done on the table's D call, TRBD2. TRBV7-5 is assigned pseudogene status. The CDR3 extends over 15 amino acids.

V usage is TRBV5-1 and J usage is TRBJ2-3; D is perhaps TRBD1 (6 bases). Germline-derived CDR1 and CDR2 are SGHRS and YFSETQ. Deletions cut 4 bases from V and 0 bases from J, with 12 bases between. The CDR3 spans 15 residues. CDR3 region: CASSPPQGSTDTQYF. The DNA for the CDR3 is TGCGCCAGCAGCCCCCCCCAGGGGAGCACAGATACGCAGTATTTT.

The chain's CDR3 is CASSPPGQAYIDKAFF. CDR3 in DNA: TGTGCCAGCTCACCACCGGGACAGGCTTATATCGATAAAGCTTTCTTT. The chain recombines TRBV18 with TRBJ1-1; 8 positions agree with TRBD1. The V gene's germline CDR1 is KGHSH and CDR2 LQKENI. The CDR3 is made up of 16 amino acids. Trimming at V came to 0 bases and at J to 9 bases, leaving 12 bases not matched to a gene.